These T cell receptor beta chains were read from a single sample in a study of cytomegalovirus exposure and HLA in healthy donors. Assay used: immunoSEQ multiplex PCR; TCRdb lists only in-frame clones, some missing. The profile shows 150,000 or so clones, 75% to 85% of them singletons. The sequenced sample consisted of PBMCs. These receptors all stem from a woman between 40 and 50 years old in good health and CMV-seropositive. Both conserved end residues are part of each CDR3. Fields, in order: V gene, J gene, clone size, D gene, CDR3 DNA, CDR3 protein. The D gene is left open where the match is weak. Clone size is given for some rows only: seen once, a few or many times, or a class if the clone is expanded.

v_gene: TRBV6-4; j_gene: TRBJ2-3; abundance: few; d_gene: -; CDR3nt: TGTGCCAGCAGTGATCAGGGGACCACAGATACGCAGTATTTT; CDR3aa: CASSDQGTTDTQYF
v_gene: TRBV5-1; j_gene: TRBJ2-1; abundance: -; d_gene: TRBD2; CDR3nt: TGCGCCAGCGGACTAGCGGGAGGTGGGGGTTACAATGAGCAGTTCTTC; CDR3aa: CASGLAGGGGYNEQFF
v_gene: TRBV7-8; j_gene: TRBJ2-3; abundance: few; d_gene: TRBD2; CDR3nt: TGTGCCAGCAGCCTACTTAGCGGCCCCGCGGGCGGGGGTACGCAGTATTTT; CDR3aa: CASSLLSGPAGGGTQYF
v_gene: TRBV14; j_gene: TRBJ1-2; abundance: -; d_gene: TRBD1; CDR3nt: TGTGCCAGCAGCCAAGGTGGAGGGGGCGTCTATGGCTACACCTTC; CDR3aa: CASSQGGGGVYGYTF
v_gene: TRBV9; j_gene: TRBJ2-1; abundance: -; d_gene: TRBD2; CDR3nt: TGTGCCAGCAGCGGCGGGACTAGCGTCTGGGATGAGCAGTTCTTC; CDR3aa: CASSGGTSVWDEQFF
v_gene: TRBV28; j_gene: TRBJ2-5; abundance: -; d_gene: TRBD1; CDR3nt: TGTGCCAGCAGTTTTCAGGGGGCAGGAGAGACCCAGTACTTC; CDR3aa: CASSFQGAGETQYF
v_gene: TRBV11-2; j_gene: TRBJ2-7; abundance: -; d_gene: TRBD2; CDR3nt: TGTGCCAGCAGCTTAAAGCTAGCGGGAGGGCCGGTGCAGTACTTC; CDR3aa: CASSLKLAGGPVQYF
v_gene: TRBV5-1; j_gene: TRBJ1-1; abundance: few; d_gene: -; CDR3nt: TGCGCCAGCAGTGACAGCCTAAACACTGAAGCTTTCTTT; CDR3aa: CASSDSLNTEAFF
v_gene: TRBV4-1; j_gene: TRBJ1-4; abundance: once; d_gene: -; CDR3nt: TGCGCCAGCAGCCCGGGAAGCCTTAATGAAAAACTGTTTTTT; CDR3aa: CASSPGSLNEKLFF
v_gene: TRBV2; j_gene: TRBJ2-7; abundance: -; d_gene: -; CDR3nt: TGTGCCAGCTGGACGACAGGCGACTACGAGCAGTACTTC; CDR3aa: CASWTTGDYEQYF
v_gene: TRBV11-3; j_gene: TRBJ2-7; abundance: -; d_gene: -; CDR3nt: TGTGCCAGCAGCCGTACCAGGGTCGAGCAGTACTTC; CDR3aa: CASSRTRVEQYF
v_gene: TRBV5-1; j_gene: TRBJ2-1; abundance: -; d_gene: TRBD2; CDR3nt: TGCGCCAGCAGCTTGGGGACTAGCGGGAGGTTCTCCTACAATGAGCAGTTCTTC; CDR3aa: CASSLGTSGRFSYNEQFF
v_gene: TRBV14; j_gene: TRBJ2-7; abundance: once; d_gene: TRBD2; CDR3nt: TGTGCCAGCAGCCAGCAAGCGGGAGTAACCGAGCAGTACTTC; CDR3aa: CASSQQAGVTEQYF
v_gene: TRBV27; j_gene: TRBJ1-5; abundance: few; d_gene: TRBD1; CDR3nt: TGTGCCAGCAGTTTATACTCCGACAGGGTTAGCAATCAGCCCCAGCATTTT; CDR3aa: CASSLYSDRVSNQPQHF
v_gene: TRBV5-6; j_gene: TRBJ2-7; abundance: -; d_gene: TRBD1; CDR3nt: TGTGCCAGCAGCTTCCGCGGGACAGGACAGTACTTC; CDR3aa: CASSFRGTGQYF
v_gene: TRBV27; j_gene: TRBJ1-1; abundance: -; d_gene: -; CDR3nt: TGTGCCAGCAGTTTTCGGGAAAGGACTGAAGCTTTCTTT; CDR3aa: CASSFRERTEAFF
v_gene: TRBV7-2; j_gene: TRBJ2-5; abundance: -; d_gene: -; CDR3nt: TGTGCCAGCAGCTCTCGACAGACCCAAGAGACCCAGTACTTC; CDR3aa: CASSSRQTQETQYF
v_gene: TRBV5-1; j_gene: TRBJ2-3; abundance: -; d_gene: TRBD2; CDR3nt: TGCGCCAGCAGCTTAGCGGGAGTCGTAGATACGCAGTATTTT; CDR3aa: CASSLAGVVDTQYF
v_gene: TRBV18; j_gene: TRBJ2-3; abundance: once; d_gene: TRBD2; CDR3nt: TGTGCCAGCTCAGGGCGTCTAGCGGGACCAGATACGCAGTATTTT; CDR3aa: CASSGRLAGPDTQYF
v_gene: TRBV28; j_gene: TRBJ2-3; abundance: -; d_gene: TRBD2; CDR3nt: TGTGCCAGCAGTTTATGGTCGCCTAGCGGAGGGGAAGATACGCAGTATTTT; CDR3aa: CASSLWSPSGGEDTQYF
v_gene: TRBV28; j_gene: TRBJ2-1; abundance: once; d_gene: -; CDR3nt: TGTGCCAGCAGTCCACGAGGGCCCGGCTATGAGCAGTTCTTC; CDR3aa: CASSPRGPGYEQFF
v_gene: TRBV18; j_gene: TRBJ1-4; abundance: -; d_gene: -; CDR3nt: TGTGCCAGCTCACCAACGGGGGAGACTGAAAAACTGTTTTTT; CDR3aa: CASSPTGETEKLFF
v_gene: TRBV11-3; j_gene: TRBJ2-7; abundance: -; d_gene: TRBD1; CDR3nt: TGTGCCAGCAGCTTATCTTTATTTGAGGGGGCCTCCTACGAGCAGTACTTC; CDR3aa: CASSLSLFEGASYEQYF